The clone carrying this T cell receptor beta chain came up a few times. Its matching antigen is unknown. Trimming removed 5 bases at V and 6 bases at J, with 13 bases between. The CDR3 spans 13 residues. The TCRbeta library incorporated unique molecular identifiers. TCRdb itself ran the PCR reads through MiXCR, one entry per CDR3 protein. The sample lists some 100,000 distinct CDR3 sequences, roughly a sixth occurring once. The sample comes from a study of T-cell reconstitution after alpha-beta-depleted transplantation in children. General study points: Several hundred expanded graft clones reportedly supplied alpha-beta T cells about two months after transplant.

This clonotype was sampled from a male patient aged 2-15 years who had a stem cell transplant for acute lymphoblastic leukemia, so the T cells may come from the graft donor. Source: PBMCs, mostly from graft donor cells, taken 180 days after TCRalphabeta/CD19-depleted stem cell transplant. The rearrangement uses TRBV12-3 or TRBV12-4 and TRBJ1-2; a possible D gene is TRBD1 (6 bases). The CDR3 sequence: CASSPPSGDGYTF. CDR3 coding DNA: TGTGCCAGCAGTCCCCCCTCAGGGGATGGCTACACCTTC.